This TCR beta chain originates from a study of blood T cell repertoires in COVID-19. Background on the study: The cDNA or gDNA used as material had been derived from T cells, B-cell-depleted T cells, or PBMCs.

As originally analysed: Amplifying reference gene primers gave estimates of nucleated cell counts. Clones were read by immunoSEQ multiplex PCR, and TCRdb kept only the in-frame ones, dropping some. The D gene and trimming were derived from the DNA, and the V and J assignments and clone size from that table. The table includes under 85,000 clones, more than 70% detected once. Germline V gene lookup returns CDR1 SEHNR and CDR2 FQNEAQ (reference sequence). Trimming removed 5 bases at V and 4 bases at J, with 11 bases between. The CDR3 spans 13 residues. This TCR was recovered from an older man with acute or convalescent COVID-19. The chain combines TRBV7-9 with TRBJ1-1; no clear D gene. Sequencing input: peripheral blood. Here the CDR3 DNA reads TGTGCCAGCAGCCCTGGGTCGGGCACTGAAGCTTTCTTT. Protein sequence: CASSPGSGTEAFF.